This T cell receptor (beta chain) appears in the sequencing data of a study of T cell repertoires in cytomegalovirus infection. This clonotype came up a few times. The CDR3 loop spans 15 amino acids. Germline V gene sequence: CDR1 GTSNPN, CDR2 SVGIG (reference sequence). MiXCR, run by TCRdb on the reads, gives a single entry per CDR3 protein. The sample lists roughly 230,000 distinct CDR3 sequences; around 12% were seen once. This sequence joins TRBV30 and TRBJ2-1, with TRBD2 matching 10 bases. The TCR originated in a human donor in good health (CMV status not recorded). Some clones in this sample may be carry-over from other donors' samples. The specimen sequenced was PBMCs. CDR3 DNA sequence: TGTGCGCTTATCCCCCTAGCGGGAGCCTACAATGAGCAGTTCTTC. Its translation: CALIPLAGAYNEQFF.